This TCR beta chain was captured in a study of blood T cell repertoires in COVID-19. Looking at the study overall: Acute and convalescent COVID-19 samples came from the United States, Italy and Spain. PBMCs, B-cell-depleted T cells, or T cells provided the cDNA or gDNA that made up the material.

Original processing notes: Nucleated cell number was recorded as an estimate derived from reference gene primer amplification. Sequenced by immunoSEQ multiplex PCR; TCRdb stores in-frame clones only, minus some. V and J calls and clone size are copied from that table; D and trimming were computed from the DNA. The repertoire includes 200,000 to 250,000 clones, about nine tenths of them detected once, and more than 5.5% sits in the top ten. The germline V gene has CDR1 SEHNR and CDR2 FQNEAQ (reference sequence). Trimming stripped 5 bases from V and 5 bases from J, with 12 bases between. The CDR3 loop spans 13 amino acids.

Sequencing was carried out using peripheral blood. J is TRBJ1-1 and V is TRBV7-9; D remains unclear. This clonotype originated in a man aged 55 to 70 who had recovered from COVID-19. CDR3 sequence reads: CASSPRAGTEAFF. The CDR3 DNA reads as TGTGCCAGCAGCCCGAGGGCGGGGACTGAAGCTTTCTTT. Full variable domain (remainder filled in from reference TRBV7-9 and TRBJ1-1): DTGVSQNPRHKITKRGQNVTFRCDPISEHNRLYWYRQTLGQGPEFLTYFQNEAQLEKSRLLSDRFSAERPKGSFSTLEIQRTEQGDSAMYLCASSPRAGTEAFFGQGTRLTVV.